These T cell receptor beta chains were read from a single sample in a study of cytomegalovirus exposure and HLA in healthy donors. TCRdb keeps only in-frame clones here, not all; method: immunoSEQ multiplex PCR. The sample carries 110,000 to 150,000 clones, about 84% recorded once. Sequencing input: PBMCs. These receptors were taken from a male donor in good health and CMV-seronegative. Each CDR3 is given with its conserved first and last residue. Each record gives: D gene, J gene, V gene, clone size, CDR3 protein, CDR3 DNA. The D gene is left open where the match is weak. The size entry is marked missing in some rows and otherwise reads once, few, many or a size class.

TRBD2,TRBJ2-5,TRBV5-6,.,CASSGLPQETQYF,TGTGCCAGTTCGGGACTACCCCAAGAGACCCAGTACTTC
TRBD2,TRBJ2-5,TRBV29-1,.,CSVVPLSGSKETQYF,TGCAGCGTTGTACCCCTTAGCGGGAGTAAAGAGACCCAGTACTTC
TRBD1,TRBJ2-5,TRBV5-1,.,CASSSTGTGGRETQYF,TGCGCCAGCAGCAGCACCGGGACAGGGGGGCGGGAGACCCAGTACTTC
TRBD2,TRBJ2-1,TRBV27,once,CASNVLAGGSYNEQFF,TGTGCCAGCAACGTACTAGCGGGAGGGTCCTACAATGAGCAGTTCTTC
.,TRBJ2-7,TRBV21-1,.,CASSKVAGDAPYEQYF,TGTGCCAGCAGCAAAGTCGCGGGCGACGCTCCCTACGAGCAGTACTTC
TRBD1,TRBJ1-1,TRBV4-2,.,CASSQASTGVRTEAFF,TGTGCCAGCAGCCAGGCGTCGACAGGGGTGAGAACTGAAGCTTTCTTT
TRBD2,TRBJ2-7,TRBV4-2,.,CASSQGLAGGRYEQYF,TGTGCCAGCAGCCAGGGACTAGCGGGAGGGCGCTACGAGCAGTACTTC
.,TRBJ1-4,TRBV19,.,CATRRGGGPTNEKLFF,TGTGCCACCAGAAGGGGCGGGGGCCCAACTAATGAAAAACTGTTTTTT
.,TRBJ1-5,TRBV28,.,CASSYPGDNQPQHF,TGTGCCAGCAGTTACCCAGGCGACAATCAGCCCCAGCATTTT
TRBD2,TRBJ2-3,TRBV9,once,CASSVGSGASTDTQYF,TGTGCCAGCAGCGTAGGTAGCGGGGCTAGCACAGATACGCAGTATTTT
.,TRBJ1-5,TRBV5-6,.,CASSPQGGDQPQHF,TGTGCCAGCAGCCCACAGGGCGGAGATCAGCCCCAGCATTTT
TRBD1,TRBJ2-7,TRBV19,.,CASSLLDRVDEQYF,TGTGCCAGTAGTCTATTGGACAGGGTCGACGAGCAGTACTTC
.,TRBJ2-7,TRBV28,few,CASSRRWDFLSSYEQYF,TGTGCCAGCAGTCGAAGGTGGGACTTCCTGAGCTCCTACGAGCAGTACTTC
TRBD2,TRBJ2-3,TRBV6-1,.,CASSGGETDTQYF,TGTGCCAGCAGCGGGGGGGAGACAGATACGCAGTATTTT
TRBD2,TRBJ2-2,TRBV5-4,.,CASSSGTSGRAGELFF,TGTGCCAGCAGCTCCGGGACTAGCGGGAGGGCCGGGGAGCTGTTTTTT
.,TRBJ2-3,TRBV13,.,CASSLRQAKSTDTQYF,TGTGCCAGCAGCTTAAGACAGGCAAAAAGCACAGATACGCAGTATTTT
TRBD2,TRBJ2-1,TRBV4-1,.,CASSPPAGGYNEQFF,TGCGCCAGCAGCCCCCCAGCGGGGGGCTACAATGAGCAGTTCTTC
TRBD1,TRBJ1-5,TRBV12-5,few,CASGLDTGGNQPQHF,TGTGCTAGTGGTCTAGACACAGGGGGCAATCAGCCCCAGCATTTT
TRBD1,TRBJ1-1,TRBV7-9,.,CASSSGQEKAFF,TGTGCCAGCAGCTCGGGACAGGAGAAAGCTTTCTTT
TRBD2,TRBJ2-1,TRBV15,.,CATSRDRSGGYNEQFF,TGTGCCACCAGCAGAGATAGGTCGGGGGGGTACAATGAGCAGTTCTTC
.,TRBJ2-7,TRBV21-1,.,CASSVTSFGQEEGEQYF,TGTGCCAGCAGTGTTACCAGCTTCGGACAGGAAGAAGGCGAGCAGTACTTC
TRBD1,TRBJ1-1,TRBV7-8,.,CASRGQGRLMNTEAFF,TGTGCCAGCAGGGGACAGGGGAGACTCATGAACACTGAAGCTTTCTTT
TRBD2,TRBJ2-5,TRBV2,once,CASSEKISLAGGTQYF,TGTGCCAGCAGTGAAAAAATCTCCTTGGCGGGGGGGACCCAGTACTTC
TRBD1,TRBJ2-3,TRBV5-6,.,CASSSGQGTDTQYF,TGTGCCAGCAGCTCAGGACAGGGCACAGATACGCAGTATTTT
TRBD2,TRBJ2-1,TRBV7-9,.,CASPYELVAGLEQFF,TGTGCCAGCCCTTACGAATTGGTAGCGGGACTTGAGCAGTTCTTC
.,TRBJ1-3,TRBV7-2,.,CASSLTARMGNTIYF,TGTGCCAGCAGCTTAACGGCCAGGATGGGAAACACCATATATTTT
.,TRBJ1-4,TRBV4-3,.,CARQPEKLFF,TGCGCCAGACAACCAGAAAAACTGTTTTTT
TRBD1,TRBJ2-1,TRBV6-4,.,CASSEGRGPLGEQFF,TGTGCCAGCAGTGAGGGCAGGGGGCCCCTAGGTGAGCAGTTCTTC
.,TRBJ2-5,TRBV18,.,CASSLAGAEETQYF,TGTGCCAGCTCACTGGCGGGGGCGGAGGAGACCCAGTACTTC
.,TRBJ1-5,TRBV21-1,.,CASSKEEVSPGQGVQPQHF,TGTGCCAGCAGCAAAGAAGAAGTTTCACCGGGACAGGGCGTTCAGCCCCAGCATTTT
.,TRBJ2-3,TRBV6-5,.,CASTPRRGLTDTQYF,TGTGCCAGCACCCCGAGGAGGGGGCTTACAGATACGCAGTATTTT
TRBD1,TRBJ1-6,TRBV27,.,CASSITYRDRTNSPLHF,TGTGCCAGCAGTATCACCTACCGGGACAGGACTAATTCACCCCTCCACTTT
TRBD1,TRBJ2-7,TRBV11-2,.,CASSLGTGGESSYEQYF,TGTGCCAGCAGCTTAGGGACAGGGGGCGAGAGCTCCTACGAGCAGTACTTC
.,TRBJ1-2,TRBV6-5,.,CASSSSLGGSYGYTF,TGTGCCAGCAGTTCCTCACTCGGGGGGAGCTATGGCTACACCTTC
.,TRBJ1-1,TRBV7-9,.,CSSITGNTEAFF,TGTTCCAGCATCACGGGGAACACTGAAGCTTTCTTT
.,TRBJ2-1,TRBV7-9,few,CAGRGRGSYNEQFF,TGTGCCGGGCGGGGGCGAGGCTCCTACAATGAGCAGTTCTTC
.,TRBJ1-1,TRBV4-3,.,CASSEDRMNTEAFF,TGCGCCAGCAGCGAAGACAGGATGAACACTGAAGCTTTCTTT
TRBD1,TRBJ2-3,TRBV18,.,CASSPPQGDITDTQYF,TGTGCCAGCTCACCCCCACAGGGGGATATCACAGATACGCAGTATTTT
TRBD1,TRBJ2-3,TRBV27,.,CASSPRDRSTDTQYF,TGTGCCAGCAGTCCTCGGGACAGGAGCACAGATACGCAGTATTTT
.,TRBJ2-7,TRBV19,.,CASSSLSYEQYF,TGTGCCAGTAGCTCACTCTCTTACGAGCAGTACTTC
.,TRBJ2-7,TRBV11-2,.,CASSLAGYEQYF,TGTGCCAGCAGCTTAGCGGGTTACGAGCAGTACTTC
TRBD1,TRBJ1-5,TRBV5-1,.,CASSLGTGDQPQHF,TGCGCCAGCAGCTTAGGGACAGGGGATCAGCCCCAGCATTTT
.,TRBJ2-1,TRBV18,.,CASSPPGHSSYNEQFF,TGTGCCAGCTCACCACCGGGACATTCCTCCTACAATGAGCAGTTCTTC
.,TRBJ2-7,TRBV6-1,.,CASSEAEGGYEQYF,TGTGCCAGCAGTGAAGCAGAAGGGGGCTACGAGCAGTACTTC
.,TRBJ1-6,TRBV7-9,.,CASSLGDTDNSPLHF,TGTGCCAGCAGCTTAGGGGACACCGATAATTCACCCCTCCACTTT
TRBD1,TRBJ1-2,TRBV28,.,CASSFQDRGAYGYTF,TGTGCCAGCAGTTTCCAGGACAGGGGTGCCTATGGCTACACCTTC
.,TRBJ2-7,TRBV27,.,CASSGGRSSYEQYF,TGTGCCAGCAGCGGAGGACGGAGCTCCTACGAGCAGTACTTC
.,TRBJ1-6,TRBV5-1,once,CASSPRTDTSGGSLHF,TGCGCCAGCAGCCCTAGGACAGACACCTCGGGGGGATCCCTCCACTTT
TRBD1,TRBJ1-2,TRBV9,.,CASSVWEGQGVSGYTF,TGTGCCAGCAGCGTATGGGAGGGACAGGGAGTATCCGGCTACACCTTC
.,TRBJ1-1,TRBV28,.,CASFVNTEAFF,TGTGCCAGCTTCGTGAACACTGAAGCTTTCTTT
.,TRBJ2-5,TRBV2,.,CASSMLGSPKQYF,TGTGCCAGCAGTATGCTAGGCAGCCCCAAACAGTACTTC
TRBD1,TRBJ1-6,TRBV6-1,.,CASSSQGQGGSPLHF,TGTGCCAGCAGTTCCCAGGGACAGGGCGGCTCACCCCTCCACTTT